These 4 T cell receptor beta chains share one sample of origin, sequenced in a study of T cell clusters in autoimmune cytopenias. TRB was amplified by touch-down multiplex PCR, primer pools A and B combined. TCRdb re-called the multiplex PCR reads; one entry per CDR3 protein, DNA not given. This sample contains about 8,100 distinct CDR3 sequences. TRB amplification used 200 to 250 ng of peripheral blood genomic DNA. The sample comprised peripheral blood. The receptor source for this set is a human donor with an autoimmune cytopenia or autoimmune hepatitis (not recorded which).

This clonotype is identified as medium-sized from frequency. The chain recombines TRBV18 with TRBJ1-2; TCRdb lists TRBD1, though no DNA is available to test this call. CDR1 and CDR2 from the germline V gene are KGHSH and LQKENI. CDR3 length equals 14 residues. Here the CDR3 reads CASSPGTAYYGYTF.

The chain recombines TRBV7-9 with TRBJ2-4. CDR1 is SEHNR and CDR2 is FQNEAQ in the germline V gene (reference sequence). This CDR3 has 15 amino acids. CDR3 loop: CASSLTAIAKNIQYF.

The chain joins TRBV30 to TRBJ1-4; TCRdb returns TRBD1, unconfirmable since there is no DNA. This CDR3 has 17 amino acids. Germline V gene data show CDR1 as GTSNPN and CDR2 as SVGIG (reference sequence). The CDR3 here is CAWRPGQVSSHNEKLFF. Using reference TRBV30 and TRBJ1-4 for the parts outside the CDR3, the full variable domain is SQTIHQWPATLVQPVGSPLSLECTVEGTSNPNLYWYRQAAGRGLQLLFYSVGIGQISSEVPQNLSASRPQDRQFILSSKKLLLSDSGFYLCAWRPGQVSSHNEKLFFGSGTQLSVL.

This chain links TRBV12-3 or TRBV12-4 with TRBJ2-2; the D call from TCRdb, TRBD1, cannot be confirmed without DNA. The CDR3 contains 12 residues. The chain's CDR3 is CASGRAPGELFF.